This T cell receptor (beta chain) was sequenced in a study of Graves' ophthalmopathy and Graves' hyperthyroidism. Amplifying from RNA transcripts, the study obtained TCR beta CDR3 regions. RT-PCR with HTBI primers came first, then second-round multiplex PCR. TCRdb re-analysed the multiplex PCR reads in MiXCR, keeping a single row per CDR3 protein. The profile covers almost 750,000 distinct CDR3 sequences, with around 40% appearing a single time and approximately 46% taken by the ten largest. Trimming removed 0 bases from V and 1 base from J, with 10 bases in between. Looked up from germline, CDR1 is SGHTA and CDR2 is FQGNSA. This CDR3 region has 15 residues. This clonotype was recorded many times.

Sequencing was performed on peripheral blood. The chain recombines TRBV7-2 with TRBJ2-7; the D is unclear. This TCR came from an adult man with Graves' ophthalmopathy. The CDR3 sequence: CASSLAPGRSYEQYF. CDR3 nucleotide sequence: TGTGCCAGCAGCTTAGCCCCTGGCAGATCCTACGAGCAGTACTTC.